This passage covers 28 T cell receptor beta chains from one sample sequenced in a study of blood T cell repertoires in COVID-19 (TCRdb year 2020). Library creation used the immunoSEQ multiplex PCR assay. The clones in this table, taken by TCRdb from immuneACCESS, are in-frame only. Not every clone is retained; where verified, under half of the shortfall comes from an unresolved V gene, and the cause of the rest is unknown. This sample comprises tens of thousands of clones, roughly 89% of them detected only once. The top ten hold 20% to 25% of the sample. The sequenced material came from peripheral blood. The origin of the receptors is a man aged 50-59 years with active COVID-19.

This chain joins TRBV6-2 or TRBV6-3 and TRBJ2-2; unclear D gene. The CDR3 contains 12 residues. V was cut by 2 bases and J by 7 bases, with 5 bases left in between. The germline V gene has CDR1 MNHEY and CDR2 SVGEGT. The CDR3 sequence: CASSYQFGELFF. The CDR3 region has the DNA TGTGCCAGCAGTTACCAATTCGGGGAGCTGTTTTTT.

The chain carries TRBV14 and TRBJ1-6, with D perhaps TRBD1 (6 bases). CDR3 length: 15 amino acids. Germline V gene data show CDR1 as SGHDN and CDR2 as FVKESK. V was clipped by 0 bases and J by 10 bases, with 13 bases between them. The CDR3 spells CASSQDHRVESPLHF. The CDR3 bases are TGTGCCAGCAGCCAAGACCACAGGGTCGAATCACCCCTCCACTTT. Together with reference TRBV14 and TRBJ1-6, the CDR3 gives the full variable domain: EAGVTQFPSHSVIEKGQTVTLRCDPISGHDNLYWYRRVMGKEIKFLLHFVKESKQDESGMPNNRFLAERTGGTYSTLKVQPAELEDSGVYFCASSQDHRVESPLHFGNGTRLTVT.

The V gene is TRBV27, the J gene TRBJ2-2; the match to TRBD2 covers 8 bases. V was pared by 4 bases and J by 3 bases, with 7 bases of the junction left unmatched. Germline CDR1 reads MNHEY; CDR2 reads SMNVEV (reference sequence). The CDR3 sequence is 16 residues long. The CDR3 region has the DNA TGTGCCAGCAGTTGGGCGACTAGCGCCTACACCGGGGAGCTGTTTTTT. It codes for CASSWATSAYTGELFF.

The chain is built from TRBV6-5 and TRBJ2-7, with D possibly TRBD2 on 5 matching bases. Deletions cut 11 bases from V and 5 bases from J, with 16 bases between. The CDR3 contains 12 residues. CDR1 and CDR2 (germline): MNHEY, SVGAGI. CDR3 coding DNA: TGTGCCGGCGGGCCTCCTGGGAACGAGCAGTACTTC. Its translation: CAGGPPGNEQYF.

This clone has just a few counts. The V call is TRBV12-3 or TRBV12-4, the J call TRBJ1-5; TRBD1 matches 9 bases. The V and J ends lost 5 bases and 4 bases, in that order; junction bases with no gene match: 0. The CDR3 runs 13 residues. CDR3 sequence: CASSGTGNQPQHF. CDR3 bases: TGTGCCAGCAGTGGGACAGGGAATCAGCCCCAGCATTTT.

This clone turned up a few times. The chain joins TRBV5-1 to TRBJ1-1; 9 bases fit TRBD1. The CDR3 spans 15 residues. Trimming removed 4 bases from V and 1 base from J; junction bases left unmatched: 5. Germline loops: CDR1 SGHRS, CDR2 YFSETQ. CDR3 amino acids: CASSGTGSGNTEAFF. DNA of the CDR3: TGCGCCAGCAGCGGGACAGGGTCGGGGAACACTGAAGCTTTCTTT.

This rearrangement joins TRBV5-4 to TRBJ1-5, with TRBD1 as a possible D gene (5 bases). Germline lookup yields CDR1 SGHNT and CDR2 YYREEE (reference sequence). The CDR3 runs 14 residues. V lost 0 bases, J lost 1 base, and 5 bases lay in between. The CDR3 DNA is TGTGCCAGCAGCTTGGGGGGCAGCAATCAGCCCCAGCATTTT. This sequence encodes CASSLGGSNQPQHF.

This chain uses TRBV28 with TRBJ2-7, with no clear D. Trimming took off 3 bases at V and 0 bases at J, with 18 bases between the two ends. Per germline, CDR1 MDHEN and CDR2 SYDVKM. The CDR3 has 17 residues. The CDR3 coding sequence is TGTGCCAGCAGTTTGAGCTCCACGCGGAGTCGCTCCTACGAGCAGTACTTC. Its translation is CASSLSSTRSRSYEQYF. Together with reference TRBV28 and TRBJ2-7, the CDR3 gives the full variable domain: DVKVTQSSRYLVKRTGEKVFLECVQDMDHENMFWYRQDPGLGLRLIYFSYDVKMKEKGDIPEGYSVSREKKERFSLILESASTNQTSMYLCASSLSSTRSRSYEQYFGPGTRLTVT.

The chain recombines TRBV9 with TRBJ2-7; 7 bases map to TRBD2. V lost 0 bases, J lost 7 bases, and 7 bases stayed unmatched. Looked up from germline, CDR1 is SGDLS and CDR2 is YYNGEE. The CDR3 extends over 14 amino acids. CDR3 loop: CASSVAVDGGEQYF. DNA for the CDR3: TGTGCCAGCAGCGTAGCGGTAGACGGGGGGGAGCAGTACTTC.

The chain is built from TRBV4-2 and TRBJ2-3; 13 bases are shared with TRBD2. This CDR3 comprises 18 residues. The V gene's germline CDR1 is LGHNA and CDR2 YNFKEQ. Germline trimming cut 3 bases from V and 8 bases from J; bases unmatched to any gene: 14. CDR3 sequence reads: CASSQSGPGLAGLTTQYF. The DNA for the CDR3 is TGTGCCAGCAGCCAGTCTGGACCGGGACTAGCGGGATTAACTACGCAGTATTTT.

The chain carries TRBV7-8 and TRBJ2-1, with 7 bases matching TRBD2. This CDR3 is built from 16 residues. Germline V CDR1 and CDR2: SGHVS, FQNEAQ. V dropped 7 bases and J dropped 2; count of bases not matched to a gene: 11. CDR3 sequence reads: CASIKRTGGTYNEQFF. DNA for the CDR3: TGTGCCAGCATCAAAAGGACGGGAGGAACCTACAATGAGCAGTTCTTC.

The J gene is TRBJ2-1, the V gene TRBV11-1; a weak D match, TRBD1 (6 bases). This CDR3 is 15 amino acids long. Trimming left V 8 bases short and J 4 bases short, with 18 bases between. The germline V gene has CDR1 SGHAT and CDR2 FQDESV (reference sequence). CDR3 protein: CASGKTGHIYNEQFF. CDR3 bases: TGTGCCAGCGGGAAAACGGGACACATATACAATGAGCAGTTCTTC.

The count of this clone is one. The chain couples TRBV10-3 to TRBJ2-5, with 11 bases that match TRBD2. CDR3 size: 16 residues. From germline, CDR1 is ENHRY and CDR2 SYGVKD. J gave up 1 base and V 6 bases, and 7 bases lay outside the gene matches. The chain's CDR3 is CAIRAGTSGVQETQYF. In DNA, the CDR3 is TGTGCCATCAGAGCAGGGACTAGCGGAGTCCAAGAGACCCAGTACTTC.

There are a few counts of this clone. The V gene is TRBV4-3, the J gene TRBJ1-5, with 7 positions matching TRBD1. Germline V CDR1 and CDR2: LGHNA, YSLEER. The V segment lost 3 bases and the J segment 7 bases; nucleotides outside the gene matches: 6. There are 14 residues in the CDR3. The CDR3 bases are TGCGCCAGCAGCCATACGGGACAGAGGCAGCCCCAGCATTTT. Residues: CASSHTGQRQPQHF.

Only a few counts were recorded for this clone. This sequence joins TRBV13 and TRBJ1-2; TRBD1 is a possible D gene (6 bases). The CDR3 contains 14 residues. CDR1 is PRHDT and CDR2 is FYEKMQ in the germline V gene (reference sequence). V lost 2 bases and J 3 bases, leaving 10 bases between the germline ends. This CDR3 reads CASSLQTGDYGYTF. For the CDR3, the DNA is TGTGCCAGCAGCTTACAGACAGGAGACTATGGCTACACCTTC.

This rearrangement joins TRBV19 to TRBJ2-5, with TRBD1 identical over 8 bases. The CDR3 runs 12 residues. CDR1 and CDR2 (germline): LNHDA, SQIVND (reference sequence). The V gene end was trimmed by 9 bases and the J gene end by 5 bases; junction bases not matched to a gene: 5. CDR3 amino acids: CASSGGSETQYF. DNA for the CDR3: TGTGCCAGCTCAGGGGGCTCTGAGACCCAGTACTTC.

This chain connects TRBV30 to TRBJ2-4; maybe TRBD2 (7 bases). The CDR3 has 16 amino acids. The germline gives CDR1 GTSNPN, CDR2 SVGIG (reference sequence). With 1 base removed from V and 6 bases from J, the gap between germline ends came to 19 bases. This CDR3 is CAWSGLAVGASNIQYF. DNA for the CDR3: TGTGCCTGGAGTGGCCTAGCGGTGGGGGCTTCAAACATTCAGTACTTC.

The CDR3 spells CASSLAAGPYEQYF. CDR3 nucleotides: TGCGCCAGCAGCTTGGCGGCGGGTCCCTACGAGCAGTACTTC. This chain uses TRBV5-1 with TRBJ2-7; weak D call: TRBD2 (5 bases). Germline CDR1 and CDR2: SGHRS and YFSETQ. The CDR3 is 14 amino acids. V was pared by 0 bases and J by 2 bases, with 9 bases between.

The chain carries TRBV9 and TRBJ2-7; D possibly corresponds to TRBD2 (6 bases). The V gene lost 4 bases and the J gene lost 7 bases, with 12 bases spanning the gap. Germline V gene lookup returns CDR1 SGDLS and CDR2 YYNGEE. CDR3 length: 12 residues. Here the CDR3 DNA reads TGTGCCAGCAGCAAAAGTCGGGGGGAGCAGTACTTC. Encoded protein: CASSKSRGEQYF.

The rearrangement uses TRBV11-2 and TRBJ2-7; D gene ambiguous. The germline V and J ends were trimmed by 0 bases and 2 bases, with 8 bases remaining between them. The germline CDR1 and CDR2 sequences are SGHAT and FQNNGV. The length of the CDR3 is 14 residues. In DNA, the CDR3 is TGTGCCAGCAGCTTAGACCCGTACACCTACGAGCAGTACTTC. Protein product: CASSLDPYTYEQYF.

The J gene is TRBJ2-7, the V gene TRBV6-5; TRBD2 matches at 7 bases. This CDR3 is built from 14 residues. V lost 2 bases and J lost 3; bases outside the gene matches: 4. The germline CDR1 and CDR2 sequences are MNHEY and SVGAGI. In DNA form, the CDR3 reads TGTGCCAGCAGTTACGGGGGGGAGAGCTACGAGCAGTACTTC. Translated, it gives CASSYGGESYEQYF.

This rearrangement joins TRBV7-6 to TRBJ1-6, with 10 bases aligning to TRBD1. The CDR3 sequence is 15 residues long. Losses at the gene ends were 0 bases for V and 7 bases for J; bases not matched to a gene: 0. Germline-derived CDR1 and CDR2 are SGHVS and FNYEAQ. The CDR3 coding sequence is TGTGCCAGCAGCTTAGCGGGACAGGGGAATTCACCCCTCCACTTT. Its protein is CASSLAGQGNSPLHF.

The chain recombines TRBV25-1 with TRBJ2-2, with a possible D match to TRBD1 (5 bases). Trimming left V 1 base short and J 4 bases short, with 10 bases between. Germline V gene sequence: CDR1 MGHDK, CDR2 SYGVNS. This CDR3 is 15 amino acids long. CDR3 amino acids: CASSEFGHLTGELFF. CDR3 in DNA: TGTGCCAGCAGTGAATTTGGACACCTCACCGGGGAGCTGTTTTTT.

V is TRBV6-2 or TRBV6-3 and J is TRBJ2-3, with TRBD2 identical over 7 bases. Germline assignment: CDR1 MNHEY and CDR2 SVGEGT. This CDR3 contains 15 residues. Trimming took 4 bases from V and 0 from J; bases not matched to a gene: 4. CDR3 loop: CASSFPGGSTDTQYF. CDR3 in DNA: TGTGCCAGCAGTTTTCCGGGGGGAAGCACAGATACGCAGTATTTT.

CDR3 DNA: TGCGCCAGCAGCCGCGCGGACAACCCGGGCACCGGGGAGCTGTTTTTT. Translation gives CASSRADNPGTGELFF. This rearrangement joins TRBV5-1 to TRBJ2-2; D is perhaps TRBD1 (5 bases). V shed 4 bases and J shed 4 bases, with 17 bases lying between them. CDR3 length equals 16 residues. CDR1 and CDR2 from the germline V gene are SGHRS and YFSETQ. Together with reference TRBV5-1 and TRBJ2-2, the CDR3 gives the full variable domain: KAGVTQTPRYLIKTRGQQVTLSCSPISGHRSVSWYQQTPGQGLQFLFEYFSETQRNKGNFPGRFSGRQFSNSRSEMNVSTLELGDSALYLCASSRADNPGTGELFFGEGSRLTVL.

This CDR3 reads CASSGRLAGVPYNEQFF. CDR3 in DNA: TGTGCCAGTAGTGGCAGACTAGCGGGAGTACCCTACAATGAGCAGTTCTTC. The genes are TRBV19 and TRBJ2-1; 12 nucleotides line up with TRBD2. Germline V gene data show CDR1 as LNHDA and CDR2 as SQIVND (reference sequence). J lost 2 bases, V lost 5 bases, and 7 bases had no gene match. The CDR3 totals 17 residues. The variable domain in full, completed from reference TRBV19 and TRBJ2-1, reads DGGITQSPKYLFRKEGQNVTLSCEQNLNHDAMYWYRQDPGQGLRLIYYSQIVNDFQKGDIAEGYSVSREKKESFPLTVTSAQKNPTAFYLCASSGRLAGVPYNEQFFGPGTRLTVL.

The CDR3 coding sequence is TGTGCCAGTAGTCCGCGGTGGGCTAGCGGGAGGGAGGGCCACGAGCAGTACTTC. This sequence encodes CASSPRWASGREGHEQYF. V gene TRBV19 combines with J gene TRBJ2-7, with TRBD2 identical over 12 bases. The trim removed 5 bases at V and 5 bases at J, leaving 16 bases unmatched. This CDR3 comprises 18 residues. Germline V gives CDR1 LNHDA, CDR2 SQIVND (reference sequence).

The chain carries TRBV7-3 and TRBJ2-1; 11 positions agree with TRBD2. This CDR3 is 17 amino acids long. CDR1 is SGHTA and CDR2 is FQGTGA in the germline V gene. V trimming: 5 bases; J trimming: 0 bases; junction bases outside the gene matches: 6. CDR3 residues: CASSPGLAASSYNEQFF. The CDR3 DNA follows: TGTGCCAGCAGCCCGGGACTAGCGGCCTCCTCCTACAATGAGCAGTTCTTC.